This T cell receptor beta chain was sequenced for a study of T cells in pancreatic ductal adenocarcinoma. No neoadjuvant therapy was given to the selected pancreatic ductal adenocarcinoma patients before their surgery. Comment on this clone: Its target is unknown.

Method: immunoSEQ multiplex PCR; TCRdb's copy keeps in-frame clones and lacks some. This sample carries about 5,000 clones, around 68% of them seen once, and the ten largest clones take approximately 15%. CDR1 LNHDA and CDR2 SQIVND come from the germline V gene (reference sequence). V gave up 2 bases and J gave up 0 bases, with 11 bases separating them. The CDR3 totals 16 residues. Study outcomes and limitations: Blood clonality (roughly 0.07) did not differ significantly from tumor (about 0.12). Compared with tumor, blood showed more total productive templates and roughly 8.1-fold more clonotypes. This surgical cohort overrepresents the minority presenting with early-stage disease.

V is TRBV19 and J is TRBJ2-4; D perhaps matches TRBD2 (5 bases). This receptor was obtained from a human donor with pancreatic ductal adenocarcinoma. Sequenced sample: pancreatic tumor tissue. The CDR3 protein is CASSIREVGAKNIQYF. As DNA, the CDR3 is TGTGCCAGTAGTATACGGGAAGTCGGAGCCAAAAACATTCAGTACTTC.